This passage covers 21 T cell receptor beta chains from one sample sequenced in a study of T-cell reconstitution after alpha-beta-depleted transplantation in children. TCRbeta library construction was performed incorporating unique molecular identifiers. TCRdb used MiXCR to reprocess the PCR reads, holding one entry per CDR3 protein. The sample yields about 690,000 distinct CDR3 sequences, 16% seen once. The material sequenced was PBMCs from the stem cell graft donor, taken from the stem cell graft. These TCRs come from a human donor who donated a stem cell graft to a child with acute myeloid leukemia.

This clonotype was observed a handful of times. The chain uses TRBV9 and TRBJ1-5; 7 nucleotides align to TRBD1. Germline V gives CDR1 SGDLS, CDR2 YYNGEE. The length of the CDR3 is 14 residues. V lost 3 bases, J lost 4 bases, and 4 bases stayed unmatched. In DNA, the CDR3 is TGTGCCAGCAGCGCAGACAGGGCTAATCAGCCCCAGCATTTT. It specifies CASSADRANQPQHF.

This clonotype showed up just a few times. The chain uses TRBV20-1 and TRBJ2-2, with D perhaps matching TRBD1 (6 bases). Per the germline V gene, CDR1 is DFQATT and CDR2 is SNEGSKA (reference sequence). The CDR3 spans 15 residues. V shed 2 bases and J shed 2 bases, with 12 bases lying between them. In DNA form, the CDR3 reads TGCAGTGCTAGACTGCCGGGACAAAACACCGGGGAGCTGTTTTTT. As protein: CSARLPGQNTGELFF.

This clonotype was counted ten times or more. The chain couples TRBV6-1 to TRBJ1-2; TRBD1 matches 12 bases. V gave up 5 bases and J gave up 4 bases; unmatched junction bases: 5. CDR1 MNHNS and CDR2 SASEGT come from the germline V gene. This CDR3 is 15 amino acids long. The CDR3 protein is CASSPGTGGFYGYTF. Here the CDR3 DNA reads TGTGCCAGCAGTCCCGGGACAGGGGGCTTCTATGGCTACACCTTC.

This clonotype showed up just a few times. V and J are TRBV28 and TRBJ1-2, with D possibly TRBD1 on 6 matching bases. CDR1 MDHEN and CDR2 SYDVKM come from the germline V gene. The V gene lost 7 bases and the J gene lost 4 bases, with 16 bases spanning the gap. The CDR3 contains 14 residues. This chain's CDR3 is CASKPSGTPYGYTF. DNA of the CDR3: TGTGCCAGCAAACCATCCGGGACACCCTATGGCTACACCTTC.

This clonotype was found many times. The chain has TRBV5-6 and TRBJ1-1, with D uncertain. From germline, CDR1 is SGHDT and CDR2 YYEEEE. This CDR3 is 13 amino acids long. V gave up 2 bases and J gave up 3 bases, with 8 bases separating them. CDR3 sequence reads: CASSLRRDTEAFF. The CDR3 nucleotides are TGTGCCAGCAGCTTACGACGAGACACTGAAGCTTTCTTT.

This clonotype has at least ten counts. This sequence joins TRBV20-1 and TRBJ1-2; no clear D gene. The CDR3 covers 14 residues. Trimming shortened V by 4 bases and J by 2 bases, and 14 bases separated the two germline ends. The V gene's germline CDR1 is DFQATT and CDR2 SNEGSKA (reference sequence). CDR3 nucleotides: TGCAGTGCTACCAACAAGGCTCCAAACTATGGCTACACCTTC. Encoded protein: CSATNKAPNYGYTF.

This clonotype was seen at least ten times. This chain connects TRBV20-1 to TRBJ2-5; D gene uncertain. V was trimmed by 3 bases and J by 0 bases, leaving 11 bases between them. This CDR3 is built from 14 residues. Germline lookup yields CDR1 DFQATT and CDR2 SNEGSKA (reference sequence). The CDR3 DNA reads as TGCAGTGCTAGTGACATGACGTACCAAGAGACCCAGTACTTC. Protein sequence: CSASDMTYQETQYF.

This clonotype occurred many times. The chain uses TRBV5-1 and TRBJ2-7; D unresolved. The CDR3 has 16 residues. Per germline, CDR1 SGHRS and CDR2 YFSETQ. Trimming took off 1 base at V and 2 bases at J, with 16 bases between the two ends. CDR3 in DNA: TGCGCCAGCAGCTTGAAGACCGGCAGGTCGACCTACGAGCAGTACTTC. This translates into CASSLKTGRSTYEQYF.

This clonotype occurred many times. This chain uses TRBV11-2 with TRBJ1-2; D is unresolved. Germline CDR1 and CDR2: SGHAT and FQNNGV. The V end lost 0 bases, the J end lost 3 bases, and 8 bases lay between the germline ends. CDR3 length: 14 amino acids. In nucleotides, the CDR3 is TGTGCCAGCAGCTTAGATCTCTGGGACTATGGCTACACCTTC. As protein: CASSLDLWDYGYTF.

This clonotype was counted many times. This rearrangement joins TRBV20-1 to TRBJ2-5; D may match TRBD1 or TRBD2 (5 bases each). Germline-derived CDR1 and CDR2 are DFQATT and SNEGSKA (reference sequence). V lost 3 bases, J lost 2 bases, and 10 bases lay in between. The CDR3 sequence is 13 residues long. The CDR3 sequence: CSASGALQETQYF. The CDR3 region has the DNA TGCAGTGCTAGCGGGGCTCTTCAAGAGACCCAGTACTTC.

This clonotype has more than one count but fewer than ten. Here the CDR3 reads CATNGQGYNEQFF. In nucleotides, the CDR3 is TGTGCCACCAATGGACAGGGGTACAATGAGCAGTTCTTC. The rearrangement links TRBV24-1 to TRBJ2-1; the match to TRBD1 covers 9 bases. V gave up 8 bases and J gave up 4 bases; unmatched junction bases: 2. This CDR3 has 13 amino acids. The germline V gene encodes CDR1 KGHDR and CDR2 SFDVKD.

The chain employs TRBV11-2 and TRBJ2-5; 11 nucleotides agree with TRBD2. Germline V lookup: CDR1 SGHAT, CDR2 FQNNGV. J was trimmed by 5 bases and V by 5 bases; bases with no gene match: 7. The CDR3 totals 15 residues. The CDR3 protein is CASSLSGGAWETQYF. The CDR3 DNA reads TGTGCCAGCAGCCTTAGCGGGGGGGCCTGGGAGACCCAGTACTTC.

This clonotype was recorded at least ten times. This chain uses TRBV12-3 or TRBV12-4 with TRBJ1-1, with D possibly TRBD1 on 6 matching bases. Trimming left V 6 bases short and J 0 bases short, with 11 bases between. The CDR3 consists of 14 residues. CDR3 sequence reads: CASSFGGLNTEAFF. The CDR3 nucleotides are TGTGCCAGCAGCTTCGGGGGCCTGAACACTGAAGCTTTCTTT.

The chain couples TRBV24-1 to TRBJ2-3; no firm D call. CDR1 KGHDR and CDR2 SFDVKD come from the germline V gene. The CDR3 totals 20 residues. V lost 2 bases, J lost 7 bases, and 30 bases lay in between. The CDR3 bases are TGTGCCACCAGTGATTCGCGCGTTGAGCCGGGTAATTCGGTGGCAAATACGCAGTATTTT. Translation: CATSDSRVEPGNSVANTQYF.

As concerns this clonotype: Its ends do not fully match the called genes, so a read error is possible. The chain links TRBV6-1 to TRBJ2-5; D gene unclear. CDR1 and CDR2 (germline): MNHNS, SASEGT. There are 14 residues in the CDR3. The CDR3 DNA reads as TGTGCCAGCACCCGACTCGGGTACCAAGAGACCCAGTCCTTC. Translating gives CASTRLGYQETQSF.

The chain recombines TRBV7-2 with TRBJ2-3; maybe TRBD1 (7 bases). The germline V gene has CDR1 SGHTA and CDR2 FQGNSA. The CDR3 is made up of 16 amino acids. V was pared by 4 bases and J by 2 bases, with 16 bases between. The CDR3 protein is CASSSLQGTFTDTQYF. The DNA of the CDR3 is TGTGCCAGCAGCTCGCTACAGGGGACTTTCACAGATACGCAGTATTTT.

This clonotype was picked up many times. V gene TRBV20-1 combines with J gene TRBJ2-2; D ambiguous. The CDR3 is 14 amino acids. Germline V lookup: CDR1 DFQATT, CDR2 SNEGSKA (reference sequence). The V and J ends lost 1 base and 4 bases respectively, with 10 bases between them. In DNA form, the CDR3 reads TGCAGTGCTAGAGGCGGCCTTGTCACCGGGGAGCTGTTTTTT. Amino acid sequence: CSARGGLVTGELFF.

This clonotype has at least ten counts. One end of the junction varies from germline; a read error may be responsible. The J gene is TRBJ2-1, the V gene TRBV5-1, with 11 bases fitting TRBD2. This CDR3 spans 16 amino acids. CDR1 is SGHRS, CDR2 YFSETQ, per germline. DNA for the CDR3: TGCGCCAGCACCTTGACTAGCGGGGTTTCTTACAATGAGCAGTTCTTC. Translating gives CASTLTSGVSYNEQFF. The full variable domain, in which reference TRBV5-1 and TRBJ2-1 provide the parts outside the CDR3, is KAGVTQTPRYLIKTRGQQVTLSCSPISGHRSVSWYQQTPGQGLQFLFEYFSETQRNKGNFPGRFSGRQFSNSRSEMNVSTLELGDSALYLCASTLTSGVSYNEQFFGPGTRLTVL.

At least ten counts were recorded for this clonotype. The chain carries TRBV20-1 and TRBJ1-1; D is unclear. Germline loops: CDR1 DFQATT, CDR2 SNEGSKA (reference sequence). V shed 5 bases and J shed 8 bases, with 6 bases lying between them. CDR3 size: 9 residues. CDR3 region: CSASAEAFF. CDR3 nucleotide sequence: TGCAGTGCTTCGGCCGAAGCTTTCTTT.

This sequence joins TRBV4-3 and TRBJ1-3, with D uncertain. In germline, CDR1 is LGHNA, CDR2 YSLEER. Trimming shortened V by 1 base and J by 4 bases, and 14 bases separated the two germline ends. This CDR3 is 16 amino acids long. The CDR3 region is CASSQVAGYSGNTIYF. DNA of the CDR3: TGCGCCAGCAGCCAAGTGGCGGGGTATTCCGGAAACACCATATATTTT.

The chain carries TRBV20-1 and TRBJ2-2; 12 nucleotides align to TRBD2. J lost 8 bases, V lost 0 bases, and 10 bases had no gene match. This CDR3 spans 17 amino acids. Germline CDR1 DFQATT, CDR2 SNEGSKA (reference sequence). The CDR3 DNA sequence: TGCAGTGCTAGAGATAACGGCGGACTAGCGGGGAGGGGGGAGCTGTTTTTT. Its translation is CSARDNGGLAGRGELFF.